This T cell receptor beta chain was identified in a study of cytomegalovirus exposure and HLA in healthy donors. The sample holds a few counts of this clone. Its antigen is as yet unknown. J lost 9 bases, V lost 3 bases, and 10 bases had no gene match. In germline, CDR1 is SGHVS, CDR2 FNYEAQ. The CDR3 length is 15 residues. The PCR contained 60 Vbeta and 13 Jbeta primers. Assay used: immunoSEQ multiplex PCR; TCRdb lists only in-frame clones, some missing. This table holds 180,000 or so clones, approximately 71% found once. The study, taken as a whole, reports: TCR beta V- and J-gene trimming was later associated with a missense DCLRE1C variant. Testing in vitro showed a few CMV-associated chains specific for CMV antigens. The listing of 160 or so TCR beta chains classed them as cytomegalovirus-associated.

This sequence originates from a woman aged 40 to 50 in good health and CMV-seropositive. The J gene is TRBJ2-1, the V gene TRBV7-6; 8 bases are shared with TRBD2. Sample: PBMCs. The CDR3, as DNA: TGTGCCAGCAGCTTTATAACAGCGGGAGTGAGTGAGCAGTTCTTC. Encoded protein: CASSFITAGVSEQFF.